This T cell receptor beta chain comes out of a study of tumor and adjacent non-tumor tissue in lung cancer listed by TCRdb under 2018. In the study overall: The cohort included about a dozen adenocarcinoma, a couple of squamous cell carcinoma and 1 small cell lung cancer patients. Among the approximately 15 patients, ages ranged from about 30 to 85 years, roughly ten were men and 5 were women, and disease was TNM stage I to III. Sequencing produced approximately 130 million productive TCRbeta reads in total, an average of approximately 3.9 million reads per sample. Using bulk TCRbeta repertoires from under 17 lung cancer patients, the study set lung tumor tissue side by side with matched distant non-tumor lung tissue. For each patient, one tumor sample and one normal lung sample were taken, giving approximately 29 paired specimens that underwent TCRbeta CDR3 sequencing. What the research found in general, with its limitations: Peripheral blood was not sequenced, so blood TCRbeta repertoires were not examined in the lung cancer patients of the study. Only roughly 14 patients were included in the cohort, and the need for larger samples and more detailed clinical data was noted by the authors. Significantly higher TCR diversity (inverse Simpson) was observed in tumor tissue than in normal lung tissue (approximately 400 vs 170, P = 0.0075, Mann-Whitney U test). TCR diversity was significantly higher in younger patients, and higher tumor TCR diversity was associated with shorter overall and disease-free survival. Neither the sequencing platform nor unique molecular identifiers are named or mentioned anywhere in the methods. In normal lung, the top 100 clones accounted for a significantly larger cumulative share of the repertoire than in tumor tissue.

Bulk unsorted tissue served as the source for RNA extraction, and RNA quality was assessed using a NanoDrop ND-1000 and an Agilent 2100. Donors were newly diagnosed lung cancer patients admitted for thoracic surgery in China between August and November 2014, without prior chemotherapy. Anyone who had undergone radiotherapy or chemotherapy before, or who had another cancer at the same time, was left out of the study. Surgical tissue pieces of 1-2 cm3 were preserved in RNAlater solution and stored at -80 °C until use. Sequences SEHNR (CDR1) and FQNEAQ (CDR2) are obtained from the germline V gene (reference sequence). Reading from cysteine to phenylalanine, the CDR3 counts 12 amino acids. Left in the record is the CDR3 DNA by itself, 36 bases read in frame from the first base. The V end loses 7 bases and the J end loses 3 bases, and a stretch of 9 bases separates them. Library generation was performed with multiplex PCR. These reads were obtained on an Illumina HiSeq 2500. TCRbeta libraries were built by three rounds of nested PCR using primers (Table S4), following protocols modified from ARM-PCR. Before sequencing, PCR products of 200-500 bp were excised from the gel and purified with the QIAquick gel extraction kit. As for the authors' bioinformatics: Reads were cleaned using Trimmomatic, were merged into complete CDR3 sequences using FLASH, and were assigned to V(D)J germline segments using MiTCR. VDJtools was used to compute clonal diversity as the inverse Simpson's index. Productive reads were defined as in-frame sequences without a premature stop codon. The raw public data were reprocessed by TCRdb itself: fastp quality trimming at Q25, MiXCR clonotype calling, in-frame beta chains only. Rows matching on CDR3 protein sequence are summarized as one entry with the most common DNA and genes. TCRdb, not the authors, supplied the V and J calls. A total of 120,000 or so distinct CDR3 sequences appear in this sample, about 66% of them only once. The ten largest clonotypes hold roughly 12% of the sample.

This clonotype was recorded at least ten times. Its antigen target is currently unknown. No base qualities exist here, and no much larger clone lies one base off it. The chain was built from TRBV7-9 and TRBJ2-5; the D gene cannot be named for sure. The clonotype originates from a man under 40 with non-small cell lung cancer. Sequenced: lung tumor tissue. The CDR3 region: CASTDIKETQYF. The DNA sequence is TGTGCCAGCACCGATATTAAAGAGACCCAGTACTTC.